This record looks at one T cell receptor (beta chain) sequence and its context. V was clipped by 0 bases and J by 5 bases, with 17 bases between them. The CDR3 totals 17 residues. In germline, CDR1 is LNHNV, CDR2 YYDKDF (reference sequence). In the original workflow: Quantification of nucleated cells was approximated via reference gene primer amplification. The protocol was immunoSEQ multiplex PCR, while the TCRdb copy is restricted to in-frame clones and leaves out a portion. The V and J calls and clone size were taken over from that table, and D and trimming were inferred from the DNA. Of about 78,000 clones in the sample, about 89% were seen once. These data are taken from a study of blood T cell repertoires in COVID-19. Study-level information: Collection of acute and convalescent COVID-19 samples took place in the United States, Italy and Spain. In each case, the material was cDNA or gDNA derived from T cells, B-cell-depleted T cells, or PBMCs.

Sequencing was performed on peripheral blood. The origin of this receptor is a middle-aged man with active or convalescent COVID-19. This chain uses TRBV15 with TRBJ2-4; D unclear. As DNA, the CDR3 is TGTGCCACCAGCAGAGATTTTGGAATGTTTGGGCAAAACATTCAGTACTTC. As protein: CATSRDFGMFGQNIQYF. The full variable domain, completed using reference TRBV15 and TRBJ2-4, is DAMVIQNPRYQVTQFGKPVTLSCSQTLNHNVMYWYQQKSSQAPKLLFHYYDKDFNNEADTPDNFQSRRPNTSFCFLDIRSPGLGDTAMYLCATSRDFGMFGQNIQYFGAGTRLSVL.